The next 13 T cell receptor beta chains were all read from a single sample in a study of vaccination and CD4 T cells after COVID-19. Antigens for these TCRs are unknown. Stated treatment: roughly 11-day PBMC culture with coronavirus spike peptide pools or control peptides (ViraFEST assay). Sequencing of DNA taken from cultured CD4+ T cells relied on the Oncomine TCR Beta short-read assay. Via MiXCR, TCRdb re-called the PCR reads, giving one row per CDR3 protein. Here the sample spans roughly 7,200 distinct CDR3 sequences, 61% being singletons. The sample comprised CD4+ T cells from blood, cultured in vitro. The source is a human donor who had recovered from COVID-19.

The V and J genes are TRBV6-1 and TRBJ1-2; D unresolved. The CDR3 loop spans 13 amino acids. Germline V lookup: CDR1 MNHNS, CDR2 SASEGT. Trimming removed 5 bases at V and 2 bases at J, with 9 bases between. The CDR3 DNA reads TGTGCCAGCAGTCTGGACTGGAACTATGGCTACACCTTC. Protein sequence: CASSLDWNYGYTF.

The CDR3 DNA reads as TGTGCCAGCAGCCATCAGGGGGATGAGCAGTTCTTC. It specifies CASSHQGDEQFF. The chain is built from TRBV7-6 and TRBJ2-1, with 7 bases identical to TRBD1. Germline CDR1 SGHVS, CDR2 FNYEAQ. The CDR3 has 12 residues. V lost 5 bases and J lost 8; bases outside the gene matches: 3.

This clonotype was found a few times. The V and J genes are TRBV24-1 and TRBJ2-2; D ambiguous. V lost 2 bases and J 6 bases, leaving 9 bases between the germline ends. Per germline, CDR1 KGHDR and CDR2 SFDVKD. The CDR3 extends over 14 amino acids. CDR3 loop: CATSDYPAPGELFF. The DNA of the CDR3 is TGTGCCACCAGTGATTATCCGGCACCCGGGGAGCTGTTTTTT.

This clonotype appeared a few times. The chain is built from TRBV20-1 and TRBJ1-5; 7 bases align to TRBD1. Germline V gene lookup returns CDR1 DFQATT and CDR2 SNEGSKA (reference sequence). The CDR3 has 16 residues. J gave up 3 bases and V 3 bases, and 11 bases lay outside the gene matches. The CDR3 DNA is TGCAGTGCTAGTTCGTTCAGGACAGGCGTCAATCAGCCCCAGCATTTT. Its translation is CSASSFRTGVNQPQHF.

This clonotype was recorded a few times. The chain couples TRBV6-2 or TRBV6-3 to TRBJ2-3, with 7 bases aligning to TRBD2. CDR1 and CDR2 (germline): MNHEY, SVGEGT. This CDR3 is 17 amino acids long. V lost 2 bases, J lost 1 base, and 9 bases stayed unmatched. The CDR3 DNA follows: TGTGCCAGCAGTTACACCACCGGCGGGGGAGGCACAGATACGCAGTATTTT. This encodes CASSYTTGGGGTDTQYF.

This clonotype came up a few times. The chain uses TRBV6-2 or TRBV6-3 and TRBJ1-5; D is ambiguous. This CDR3 has 13 amino acids. Per the germline V gene, CDR1 is MNHEY and CDR2 is SVGEGT. With 8 bases removed from V and 4 bases from J, the gap between germline ends came to 12 bases. CDR3 sequence reads: CASGPNWNQPQHF. CDR3 DNA: TGTGCCAGCGGCCCTAATTGGAATCAGCCCCAGCATTTT.

This clonotype was seen more than once but under ten times. The J gene is TRBJ2-2, the V gene TRBV20-1, with a tentative D call TRBD2 (8 bases). CDR3 size: 15 residues. The V end lost 0 bases, the J end lost 6 bases, and 14 bases lay between the germline ends. CDR1 DFQATT and CDR2 SNEGSKA come from the germline V gene (reference sequence). The CDR3 nucleotides read TGCAGTGCTAGAGAGGACAGGCGGGGGGCCGGGGAGCTGTTTTTT. This codes for CSAREDRRGAGELFF.

This chain joins TRBV15 and TRBJ1-1; D gene unclear. Trimming stripped 1 base from V and 1 base from J, with 10 bases between. Per germline, CDR1 LNHNV and CDR2 YYDKDF (reference sequence). This CDR3 region has 15 residues. The CDR3 loop is CATSRGEGGNTEAFF. CDR3 coding DNA: TGTGCCACCAGCAGAGGAGAGGGAGGGAACACTGAAGCTTTCTTT. Variable domain in full (rest from reference TRBV15 and TRBJ1-1): DAMVIQNPRYQVTQFGKPVTLSCSQTLNHNVMYWYQQKSSQAPKLLFHYYDKDFNNEADTPDNFQSRRPNTSFCFLDIRSPGLGDTAMYLCATSRGEGGNTEAFFGQGTRLTVV.

V and J are TRBV5-1 and TRBJ2-1; TRBD2 matches 12 bases. V shed 1 base, J shed 1 base, and the junction held 3 bases outside the gene matches. The CDR3 sequence is 17 residues long. CDR1 is SGHRS and CDR2 is YFSETQ in the germline V gene. This CDR3 is CASSLKLAGGSYNEQFF. For the CDR3, the DNA is TGCGCCAGCAGCTTGAAACTAGCGGGAGGTTCCTACAATGAGCAGTTCTTC.

The chain couples TRBV28 to TRBJ1-3; no reliable D call. Germline CDR1 MDHEN, CDR2 SYDVKM. CDR3 length: 14 residues. Trimming left V 3 bases short and J 0 bases short, with 6 bases between. CDR3: CASSLAPSGNTIYF. In DNA, the CDR3 is TGTGCCAGCAGTTTGGCACCCTCTGGAAACACCATATATTTT. Together with reference TRBV28 and TRBJ1-3, the CDR3 gives the full variable domain: DVKVTQSSRYLVKRTGEKVFLECVQDMDHENMFWYRQDPGLGLRLIYFSYDVKMKEKGDIPEGYSVSREKKERFSLILESASTNQTSMYLCASSLAPSGNTIYFGEGSWLTVV.

V usage is TRBV5-4 and J usage is TRBJ2-7; 8 nucleotides align to TRBD1. This CDR3 is 15 amino acids long. The germline V gene has CDR1 SGHNT and CDR2 YYREEE (reference sequence). J lost 3 bases, V lost 5 bases, and 10 bases had no gene match. The CDR3 DNA reads as TGTGCCAGCAGTTCTACAGGGGGGATTGGCTACGAGCAGTACTTC. Its translation: CASSSTGGIGYEQYF.

The CDR3 loop reads CASSPKGANTEAFF. DNA for the CDR3: TGTGCCAGCTCACCGAAGGGGGCGAACACTGAAGCTTTCTTT. This chain uses TRBV18 with TRBJ1-1, with 7 bases lining up with TRBD1. The CDR3 has 14 residues. The germline V gene encodes CDR1 KGHSH and CDR2 LQKENI. Germline trimming cut 3 bases from V and 1 base from J; bases unmatched to any gene: 2.

The CDR3 DNA reads as TGTGCCACCAGTGATCCGGGACGGACTCATTATGGCTACACCTTC. Translated, it gives CATSDPGRTHYGYTF. The rearrangement uses TRBV24-1 and TRBJ1-2; a weak D match, TRBD1 (5 bases). The germline V gene has CDR1 KGHDR and CDR2 SFDVKD. The CDR3 runs to 15 residues. The V end lost 3 bases, the J end lost 5 bases, and 15 bases lay between the germline ends.